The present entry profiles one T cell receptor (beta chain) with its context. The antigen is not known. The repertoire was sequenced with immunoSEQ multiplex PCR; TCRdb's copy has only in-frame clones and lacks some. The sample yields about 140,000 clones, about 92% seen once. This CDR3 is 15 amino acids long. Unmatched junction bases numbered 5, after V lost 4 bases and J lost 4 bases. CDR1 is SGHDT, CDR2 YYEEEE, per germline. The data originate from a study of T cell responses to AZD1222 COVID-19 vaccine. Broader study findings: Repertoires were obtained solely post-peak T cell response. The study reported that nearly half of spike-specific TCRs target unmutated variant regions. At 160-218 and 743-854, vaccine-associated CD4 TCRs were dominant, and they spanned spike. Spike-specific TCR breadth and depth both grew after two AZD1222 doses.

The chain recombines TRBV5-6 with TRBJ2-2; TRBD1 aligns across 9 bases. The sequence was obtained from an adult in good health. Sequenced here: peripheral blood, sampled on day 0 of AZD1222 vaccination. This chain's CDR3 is CASSVTGGATGELFF. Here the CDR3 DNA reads TGTGCCAGCAGCGTGACAGGGGGAGCCACCGGGGAGCTGTTTTTT.